This passage covers 3 T cell receptor beta chains from one sample sequenced in a study of T cells in Graves' hyperthyroidism and ophthalmopathy. The source material, RNA transcripts, was used to amplify TCR beta CDR3 regions. The HTBI primer set was used in a first-round RT-PCR of the TCR CDR3. From the multiplex PCR reads, TCRdb called clonotypes with MiXCR, one entry per CDR3 protein. The sample has about 840,000 distinct CDR3 sequences, roughly 37% seen once; the top ten hold around 10%. Source material: blood. The source of these receptors is a man younger than 35 with Graves' hyperthyroidism.

This chain joins TRBV5-1 and TRBJ2-7, with 11 bases identical to TRBD2. The CDR3 runs 16 residues. Germline CDR1 SGHRS, CDR2 YFSETQ. Germline trimming cut 4 bases from V and 6 bases from J; bases unmatched to any gene: 12. CDR3 in amino acids: CASSSDTLAGGSEQYF. CDR3 sequence (DNA): TGCGCCAGCAGCAGCGATACTCTAGCGGGAGGTTCCGAGCAGTACTTC.

This rearrangement joins TRBV5-1 to TRBJ1-2; D ambiguous. The CDR3 consists of 13 residues. V shed 2 bases and J shed 6 bases, with 11 bases lying between them. Germline lookup yields CDR1 SGHRS and CDR2 YFSETQ. The CDR3 sequence: CASSFTSGDGYTF. The CDR3 DNA reads as TGCGCCAGCAGCTTCACTAGCGGGGATGGCTACACCTTC.

V and J are TRBV5-5 and TRBJ2-5, with D hard to call. CDR1 is SGHKS, CDR2 YYEKEE, per germline (reference sequence). With 2 bases removed from V and 1 base from J, the gap between germline ends came to 6 bases. CDR3 length equals 13 residues. The CDR3 protein is CASSFAPQETQYF. Written as DNA, the CDR3 is TGTGCCAGCAGCTTTGCCCCCCAAGAGACCCAGTACTTC.